This T cell receptor (beta chain) derives from a study of T cells in localized non-small cell lung cancer. This CDR3 has 15 residues. V shed 4 bases and J shed 3 bases, with 16 bases lying between them. Looked up from germline, CDR1 is SGDLS and CDR2 is YYNGEE. Adjacent lung was taken at least 2 cm from the tumor margin, free of atypia. Using immunoSEQ multiplex PCR, the repertoire was profiled, and TCRdb retains in-frame clones only, with some absent. The repertoire holds several hundred clones, roughly 22% seen once, with around 19% in the top ten. This clone is labeled medium-sized. Its antigen remains unidentified. Overall study findings and caveats: Uninvolved adjacent lung had more T cell clonality than any other tissue, topping tumor. Detection in adjacent lung was observed for a median around 50 of the top 100 tumor clones.

The chain recombines TRBV9 with TRBJ1-2; D possibly corresponds to TRBD1 (5 bases). Source: normal lung tissue next to the tumor, taken before any cancer treatment. This receptor was taken from a man aged 40 to 69 with stage II lung adenocarcinoma. The CDR3: CASSLSRDGDYGYTF. In nucleotides, the CDR3 is TGTGCCAGCAGCCTTAGCAGGGACGGGGACTATGGCTACACCTTC.